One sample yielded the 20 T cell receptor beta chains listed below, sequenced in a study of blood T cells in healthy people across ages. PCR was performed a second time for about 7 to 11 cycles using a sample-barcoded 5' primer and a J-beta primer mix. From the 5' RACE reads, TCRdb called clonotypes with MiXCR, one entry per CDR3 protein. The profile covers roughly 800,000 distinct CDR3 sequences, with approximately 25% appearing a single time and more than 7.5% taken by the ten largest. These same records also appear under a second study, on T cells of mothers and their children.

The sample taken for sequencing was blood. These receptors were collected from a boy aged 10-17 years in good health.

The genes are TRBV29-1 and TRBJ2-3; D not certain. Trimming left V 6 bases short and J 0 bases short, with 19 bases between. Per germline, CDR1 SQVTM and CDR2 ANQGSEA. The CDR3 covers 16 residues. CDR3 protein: CSVGPRLYTSTDTQYF. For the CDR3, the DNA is TGCAGCGTGGGCCCCCGTTTATACACTAGCACAGATACGCAGTATTTT.

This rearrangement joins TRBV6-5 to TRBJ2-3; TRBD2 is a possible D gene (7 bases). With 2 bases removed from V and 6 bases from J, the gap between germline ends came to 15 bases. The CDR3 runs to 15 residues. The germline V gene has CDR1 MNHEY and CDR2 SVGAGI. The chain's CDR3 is CASSYEGGPSDTQYF. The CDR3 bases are TGTGCCAGCAGTTACGAGGGGGGGCCCTCGGATACGCAGTATTTT.

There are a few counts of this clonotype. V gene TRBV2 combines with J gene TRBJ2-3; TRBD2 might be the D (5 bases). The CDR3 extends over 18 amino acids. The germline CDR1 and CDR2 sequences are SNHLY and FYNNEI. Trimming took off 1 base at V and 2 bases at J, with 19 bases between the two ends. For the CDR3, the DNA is TGTGCCAGCAGTGAAGTGGCTTTCGGAGCGGAGTCCACAGATACGCAGTATTTT. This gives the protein CASSEVAFGAESTDTQYF.

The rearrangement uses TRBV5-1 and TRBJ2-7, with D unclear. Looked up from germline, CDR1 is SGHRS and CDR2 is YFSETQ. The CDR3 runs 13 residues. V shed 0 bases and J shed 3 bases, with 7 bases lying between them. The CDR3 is CASSLAEFYEQYF. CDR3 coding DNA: TGCGCCAGCAGCTTGGCCGAGTTCTACGAGCAGTACTTC. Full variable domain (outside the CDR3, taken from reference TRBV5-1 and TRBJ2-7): KAGVTQTPRYLIKTRGQQVTLSCSPISGHRSVSWYQQTPGQGLQFLFEYFSETQRNKGNFPGRFSGRQFSNSRSEMNVSTLELGDSALYLCASSLAEFYEQYFGPGTRLTVT.

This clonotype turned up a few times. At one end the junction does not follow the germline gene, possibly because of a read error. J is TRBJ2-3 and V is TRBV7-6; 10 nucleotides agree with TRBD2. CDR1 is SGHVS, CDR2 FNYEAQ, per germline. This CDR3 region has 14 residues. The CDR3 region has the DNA TGTGCCAGCAGCTTAGTGCTAGCGGGAGATAAGCAGTATTTT. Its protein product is CASSLVLAGDKQYF.

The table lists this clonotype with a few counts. CDR3 in amino acids: CASSDRTTSPLHF. CDR3 bases: TGTGCCAGCAGCGACAGAACAACTTCACCCCTCCACTTT. This rearrangement joins TRBV12-3 or TRBV12-4 to TRBJ1-6; tentative D call: TRBD1 (5 bases). The CDR3 has 13 amino acids. V lost 6 bases to trimming and J lost 9 bases, with 12 bases between them.

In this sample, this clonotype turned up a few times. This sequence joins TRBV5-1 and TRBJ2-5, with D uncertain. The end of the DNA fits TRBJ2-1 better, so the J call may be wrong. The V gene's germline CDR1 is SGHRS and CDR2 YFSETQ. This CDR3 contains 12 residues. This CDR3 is CASSFKVNEQFF. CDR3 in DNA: TGCGCCAGCAGCTTTAAGGTCAATGAGCAGTTCTTC.

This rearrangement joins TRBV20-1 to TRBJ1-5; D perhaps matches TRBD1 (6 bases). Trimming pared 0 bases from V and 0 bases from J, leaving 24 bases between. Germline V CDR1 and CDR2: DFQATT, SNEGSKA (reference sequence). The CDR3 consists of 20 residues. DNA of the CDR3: TGCAGTGCTAGAGAAAACCAGGGGTCTGGGGGTCCTTATAGCAATCAGCCCCAGCATTTT. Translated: CSARENQGSGGPYSNQPQHF.

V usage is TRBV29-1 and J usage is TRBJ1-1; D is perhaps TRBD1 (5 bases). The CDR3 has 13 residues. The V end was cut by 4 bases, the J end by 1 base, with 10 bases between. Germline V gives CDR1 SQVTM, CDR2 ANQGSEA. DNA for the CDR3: TGCAGCGTTGTCAGGGCCCAGAACACTGAAGCTTTCTTT. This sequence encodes CSVVRAQNTEAFF.

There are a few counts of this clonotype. The CDR3 DNA reads TGTGCCAGCAGCTTGGACAGTCCTTATAGCAGAGGGCAGCCCCAGCATTTT. Protein product: CASSLDSPYSRGQPQHF. The chain recombines TRBV7-3 with TRBJ1-5, with TRBD1 as a possible D gene (6 bases). Germline-derived CDR1 and CDR2 are SGHTA and FQGTGA. The CDR3 totals 17 residues. The V end lost 3 bases, the J end lost 7 bases, and 22 bases lay between the germline ends.

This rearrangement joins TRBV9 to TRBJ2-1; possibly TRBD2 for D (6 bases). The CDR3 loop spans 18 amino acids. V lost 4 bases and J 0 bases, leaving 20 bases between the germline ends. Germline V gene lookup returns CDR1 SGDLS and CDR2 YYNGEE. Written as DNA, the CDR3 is TGTGCCAGCAGCCATGCGTCTAGCGCTTCCTACTCCTACAATGAGCAGTTCTTC. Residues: CASSHASSASYSYNEQFF.

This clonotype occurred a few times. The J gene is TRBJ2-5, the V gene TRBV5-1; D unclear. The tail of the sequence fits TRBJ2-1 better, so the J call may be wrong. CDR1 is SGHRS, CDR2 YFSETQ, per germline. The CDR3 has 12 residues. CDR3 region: CASSLNVYEQFF. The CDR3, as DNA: TGCGCCAGCAGCTTGAACGTGTATGAGCAGTTCTTC.

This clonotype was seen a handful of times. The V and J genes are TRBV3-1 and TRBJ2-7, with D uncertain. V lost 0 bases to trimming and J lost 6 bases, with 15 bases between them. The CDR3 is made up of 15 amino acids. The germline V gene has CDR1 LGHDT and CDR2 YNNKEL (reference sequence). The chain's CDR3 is CASSQDHQELGEQYF. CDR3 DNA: TGTGCCAGCAGCCAAGATCATCAGGAGTTAGGCGAGCAGTACTTC.

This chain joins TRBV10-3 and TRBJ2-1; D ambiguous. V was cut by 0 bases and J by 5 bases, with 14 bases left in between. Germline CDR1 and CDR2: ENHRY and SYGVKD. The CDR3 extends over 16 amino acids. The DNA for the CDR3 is TGTGCCATCAGTGAGTCGAGACCCCCGTCAAACAATGAGCAGTTCTTC. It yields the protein CAISESRPPSNNEQFF.

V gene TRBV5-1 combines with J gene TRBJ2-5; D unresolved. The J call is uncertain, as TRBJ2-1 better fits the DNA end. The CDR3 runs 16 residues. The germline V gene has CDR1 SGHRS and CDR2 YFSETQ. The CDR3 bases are TGCGCCAGCAGCCTTCCTACCGAAGCTCACTTCAATGAGCAGTTCTTC. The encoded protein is CASSLPTEAHFNEQFF.

In DNA, the CDR3 is TGTGCCAGCAGCGAGGGGAGCGGGGGGGTTTACAATGAGCAGTTCTTC. Encoded protein: CASSEGSGGVYNEQFF. This rearrangement joins TRBV9 to TRBJ2-1; 10 nucleotides align to TRBD2. Germline V gene sequence: CDR1 SGDLS, CDR2 YYNGEE. With 3 bases clipped from V and 4 bases from J, the junction kept 7 bases outside the gene matches. The CDR3 has 16 residues.

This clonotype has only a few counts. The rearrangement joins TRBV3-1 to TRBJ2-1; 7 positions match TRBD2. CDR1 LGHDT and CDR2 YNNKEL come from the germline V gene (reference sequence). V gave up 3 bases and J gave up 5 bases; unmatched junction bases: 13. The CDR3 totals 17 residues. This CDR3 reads CASSQASGKPLHNEQFF. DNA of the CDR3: TGTGCCAGCAGCCAGGCAAGCGGGAAACCTCTACACAATGAGCAGTTCTTC.

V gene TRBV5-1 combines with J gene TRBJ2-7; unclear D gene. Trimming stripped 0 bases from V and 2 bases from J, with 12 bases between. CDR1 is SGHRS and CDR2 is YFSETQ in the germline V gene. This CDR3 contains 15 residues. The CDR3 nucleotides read TGCGCCAGCAGCTTGGATGGGGTCAATGCCTACGAGCAGTACTTC. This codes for CASSLDGVNAYEQYF.

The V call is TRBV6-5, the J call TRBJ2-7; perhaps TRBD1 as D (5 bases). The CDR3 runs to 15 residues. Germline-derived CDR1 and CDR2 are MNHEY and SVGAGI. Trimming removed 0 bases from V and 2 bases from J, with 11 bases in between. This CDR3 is CASSYSSGLPYEQYF. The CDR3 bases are TGTGCCAGCAGTTACTCTTCAGGGTTACCCTACGAGCAGTACTTC.

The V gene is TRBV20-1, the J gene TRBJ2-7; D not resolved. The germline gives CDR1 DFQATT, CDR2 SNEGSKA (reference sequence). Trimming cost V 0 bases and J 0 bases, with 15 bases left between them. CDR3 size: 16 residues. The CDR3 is CSARDLSVTSSYEQYF. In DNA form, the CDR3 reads TGCAGTGCTAGAGATCTCTCGGTGACCAGCTCCTACGAGCAGTACTTC.